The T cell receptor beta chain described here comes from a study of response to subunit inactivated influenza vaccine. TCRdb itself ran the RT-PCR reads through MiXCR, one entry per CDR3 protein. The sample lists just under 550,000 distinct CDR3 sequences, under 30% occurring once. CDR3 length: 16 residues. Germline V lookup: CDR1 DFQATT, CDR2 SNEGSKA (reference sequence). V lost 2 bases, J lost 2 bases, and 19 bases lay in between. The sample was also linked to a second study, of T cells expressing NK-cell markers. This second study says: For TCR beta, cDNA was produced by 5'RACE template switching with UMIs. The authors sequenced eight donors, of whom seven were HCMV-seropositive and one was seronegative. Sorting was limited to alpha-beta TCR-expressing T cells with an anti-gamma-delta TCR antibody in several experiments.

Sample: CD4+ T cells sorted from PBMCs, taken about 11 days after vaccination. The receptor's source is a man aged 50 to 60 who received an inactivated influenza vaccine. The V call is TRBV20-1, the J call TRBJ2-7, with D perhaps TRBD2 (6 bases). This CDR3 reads CSARYGVEVAAYEQYF. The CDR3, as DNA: TGCAGTGCTAGATACGGAGTGGAGGTAGCGGCCTACGAGCAGTACTTC.